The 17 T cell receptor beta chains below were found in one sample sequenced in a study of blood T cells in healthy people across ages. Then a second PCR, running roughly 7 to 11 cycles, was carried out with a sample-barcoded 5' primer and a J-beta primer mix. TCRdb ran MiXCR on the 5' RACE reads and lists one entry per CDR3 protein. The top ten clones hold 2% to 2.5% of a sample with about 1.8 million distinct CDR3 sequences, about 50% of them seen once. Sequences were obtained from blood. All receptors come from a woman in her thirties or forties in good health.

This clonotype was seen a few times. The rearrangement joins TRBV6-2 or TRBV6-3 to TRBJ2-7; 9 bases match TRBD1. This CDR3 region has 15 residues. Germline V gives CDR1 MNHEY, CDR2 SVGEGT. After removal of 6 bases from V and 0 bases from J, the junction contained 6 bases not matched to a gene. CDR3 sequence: CASRRDRAVSYEQYF. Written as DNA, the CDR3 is TGTGCCAGCAGGCGGGACAGGGCGGTCTCCTACGAGCAGTACTTC.

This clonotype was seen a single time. This CDR3 reads CASSYSVGGGFRGDTQYF. CDR3 bases: TGTGCCAGCAGTTACTCGGTCGGAGGGGGTTTTCGCGGAGATACGCAGTATTTT. This sequence joins TRBV6-5 and TRBJ2-3, with D possibly being TRBD1 or TRBD2 (6 bases each). This CDR3 has 18 amino acids. V was trimmed by 0 bases and J by 5 bases, leaving 21 bases between them. CDR1 MNHEY and CDR2 SVGAGI come from the germline V gene.

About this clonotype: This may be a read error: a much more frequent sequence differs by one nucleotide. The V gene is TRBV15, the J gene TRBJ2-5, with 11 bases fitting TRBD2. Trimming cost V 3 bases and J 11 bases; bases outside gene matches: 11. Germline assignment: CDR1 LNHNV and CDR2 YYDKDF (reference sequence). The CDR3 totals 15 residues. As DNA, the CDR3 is TGTGCCACCAGCAGGTTAGCGGGGGGGCACAATGAGCAGTACTTC. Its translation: CATSRLAGGHNEQYF.

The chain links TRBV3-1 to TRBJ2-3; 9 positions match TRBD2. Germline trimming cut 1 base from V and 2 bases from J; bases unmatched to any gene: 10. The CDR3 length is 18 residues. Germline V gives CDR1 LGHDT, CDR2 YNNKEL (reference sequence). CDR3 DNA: TGTGCCAGCAGCCAAGCGGAGTTAGCGGGGGCTCCCACAGATACGCAGTATTTT. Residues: CASSQAELAGAPTDTQYF.

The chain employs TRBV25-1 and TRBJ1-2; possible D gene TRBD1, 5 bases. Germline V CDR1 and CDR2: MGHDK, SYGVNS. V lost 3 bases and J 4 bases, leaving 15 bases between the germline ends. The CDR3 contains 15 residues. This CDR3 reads CASSDRMRGFYGYTF. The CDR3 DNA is TGTGCCAGCAGTGATCGAATGCGGGGGTTCTATGGCTACACCTTC.

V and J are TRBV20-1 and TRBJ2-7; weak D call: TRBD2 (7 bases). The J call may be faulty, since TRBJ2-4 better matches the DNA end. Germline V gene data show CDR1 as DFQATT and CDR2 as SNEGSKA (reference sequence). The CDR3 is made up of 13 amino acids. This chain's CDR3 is CSAGRGGGNIQYF. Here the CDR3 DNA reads TGCAGTGCTGGAAGGGGGGGCGGAAACATTCAGTACTTC.

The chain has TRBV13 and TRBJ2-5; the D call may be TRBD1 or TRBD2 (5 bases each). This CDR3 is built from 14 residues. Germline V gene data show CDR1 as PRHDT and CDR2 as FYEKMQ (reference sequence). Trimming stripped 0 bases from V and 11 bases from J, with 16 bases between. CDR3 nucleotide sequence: TGTGCCAGCAGCTTAGGGGGGACCCACAATGAGCAGTACTTC. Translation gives CASSLGGTHNEQYF. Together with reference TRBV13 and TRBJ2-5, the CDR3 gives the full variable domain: AAGVIQSPRHLIKEKRETATLKCYPIPRHDTVYWYQQGPGQDPQFLISFYEKMQSDKGSIPDRFSAQQFSDYHSELNMSSLELGDSALYFCASSLGGTHNEQYFGPGTRLLVL.

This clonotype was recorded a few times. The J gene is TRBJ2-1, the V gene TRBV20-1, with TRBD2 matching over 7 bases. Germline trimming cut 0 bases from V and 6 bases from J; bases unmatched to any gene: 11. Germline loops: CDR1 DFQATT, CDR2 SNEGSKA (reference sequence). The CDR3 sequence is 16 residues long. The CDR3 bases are TGCAGTGCTAGAGATCGTCGGCGGGGGATCGGCAATGAGCAGTTCTTC. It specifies CSARDRRRGIGNEQFF.

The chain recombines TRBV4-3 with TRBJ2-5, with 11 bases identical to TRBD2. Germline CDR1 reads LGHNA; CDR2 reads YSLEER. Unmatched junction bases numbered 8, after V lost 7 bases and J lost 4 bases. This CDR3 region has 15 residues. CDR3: CASKGRLAGGETQYF. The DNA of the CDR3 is TGCGCCAGCAAAGGTCGGCTAGCGGGGGGAGAGACCCAGTACTTC.

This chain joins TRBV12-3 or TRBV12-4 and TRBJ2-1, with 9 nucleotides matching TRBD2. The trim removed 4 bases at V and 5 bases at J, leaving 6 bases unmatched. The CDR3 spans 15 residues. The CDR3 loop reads CASSSPLAGNNEQFF. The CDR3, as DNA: TGTGCCAGCAGTTCCCCCCTAGCGGGGAACAATGAGCAGTTCTTC.

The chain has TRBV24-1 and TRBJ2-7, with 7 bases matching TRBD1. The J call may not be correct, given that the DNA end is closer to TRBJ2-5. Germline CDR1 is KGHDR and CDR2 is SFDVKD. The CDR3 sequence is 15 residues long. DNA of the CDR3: TGTGCCACCAGTGATGAACAGGGGATCCAAGAGACCCAGTACTTC. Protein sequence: CATSDEQGIQETQYF.

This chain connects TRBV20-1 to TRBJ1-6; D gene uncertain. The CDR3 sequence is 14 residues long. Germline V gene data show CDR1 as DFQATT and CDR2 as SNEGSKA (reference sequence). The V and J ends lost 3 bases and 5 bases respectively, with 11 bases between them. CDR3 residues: CSASRVYDNSPLHF. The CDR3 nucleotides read TGCAGTGCTAGCCGAGTGTATGATAATTCACCCCTCCACTTT.

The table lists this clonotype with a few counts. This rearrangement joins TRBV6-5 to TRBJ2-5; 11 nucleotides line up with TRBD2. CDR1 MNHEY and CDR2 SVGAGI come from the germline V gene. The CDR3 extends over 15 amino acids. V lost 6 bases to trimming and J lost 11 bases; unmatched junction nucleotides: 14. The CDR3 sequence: CASSPGSGGVRLQYF. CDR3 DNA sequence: TGTGCCAGCAGCCCCGGTAGCGGGGGGGTTCGCCTACAGTACTTC.

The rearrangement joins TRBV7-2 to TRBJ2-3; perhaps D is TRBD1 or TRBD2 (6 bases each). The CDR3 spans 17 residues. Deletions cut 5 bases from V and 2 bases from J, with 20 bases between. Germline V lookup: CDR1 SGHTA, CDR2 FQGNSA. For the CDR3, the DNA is TGTGCCAGCAGCAAGAGAGGGGGGAGAGGGCTCACAGATACGCAGTATTTT. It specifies CASSKRGGRGLTDTQYF.

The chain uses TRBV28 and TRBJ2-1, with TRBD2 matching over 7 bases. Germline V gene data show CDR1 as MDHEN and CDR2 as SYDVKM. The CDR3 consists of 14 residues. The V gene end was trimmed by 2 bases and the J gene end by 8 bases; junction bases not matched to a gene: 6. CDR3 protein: CASSLDRLAYEQFF. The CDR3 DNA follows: TGTGCCAGCAGTTTAGATAGACTAGCCTATGAGCAGTTCTTC.

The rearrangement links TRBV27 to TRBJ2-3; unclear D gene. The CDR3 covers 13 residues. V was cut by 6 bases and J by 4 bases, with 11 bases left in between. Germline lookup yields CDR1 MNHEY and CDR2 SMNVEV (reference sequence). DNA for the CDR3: TGTGCCAGCAGCCTATTTAAGGCAGATACGCAGTATTTT. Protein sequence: CASSLFKADTQYF.

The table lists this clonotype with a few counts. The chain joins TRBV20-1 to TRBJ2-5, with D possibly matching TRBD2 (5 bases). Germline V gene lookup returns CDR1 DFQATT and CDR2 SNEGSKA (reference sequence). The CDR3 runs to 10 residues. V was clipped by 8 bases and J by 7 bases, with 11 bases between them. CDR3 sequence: CSTLRGTQYF. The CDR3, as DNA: TGCAGTACTTTACGGGGGACCCAGTACTTC.